The entry below describes one T cell receptor beta chain. Specified treatment: randomized to nivolumab then ipilimumab (arm A) or the reverse (arm B). This entry comes from a study of sequential checkpoint blockade in melanoma. At the level of the study: Both treatment sequences were followed by maintenance nivolumab.

Sequencing was performed with immunoSEQ multiplex PCR; in TCRdb, only in-frame clones are kept and a portion is missing. The sample has over 15,000 clones, around 66% seen once. The germline CDR1 and CDR2 sequences are MNHEY and SMNVEV (reference sequence). V shed 3 bases and J shed 5 bases, with 14 bases lying between them. This CDR3 contains 15 residues. The starting material was CD8+ T cells sorted from blood (inferred from file names), obtained from a patient given nivolumab and ipilimumab in sequence. This chain uses TRBV27 with TRBJ2-1; D not resolved. This clonotype was obtained from a human donor with melanoma. CDR3 nucleotides: TGTGCCAGCAGTTTGTCCGGTCCTTTGGACAATGAGCAGTTCTTC. It encodes CASSLSGPLDNEQFF.